Below, 8 T cell receptor beta chains from the same sample are listed, as sequenced in a study of blood T cells in healthy people across ages. Next came a second PCR, run for about 6 to 11 cycles, which used a sample-barcoded 5' primer along with a J-beta primer mix. TCRdb re-called the 5' RACE reads with MiXCR, one entry per CDR3 protein. Of approximately 780,000 distinct CDR3 sequences listed, 25% to 30% are singletons. This same sample was also taken into another study, of T cells of mothers and their children.

Sequencing was performed on blood. The receptors shown here come from a boy aged 5 to 17 in good health.

This clonotype showed up just a few times. The chain uses TRBV6-6 and TRBJ2-1; 9 nucleotides align to TRBD2. V shed 6 bases and J 10 bases; nucleotides not matched to a gene: 13. The CDR3 runs 15 residues. CDR1 is MNHNY, CDR2 SVGAGI, per germline (reference sequence). CDR3 loop: CASSGLARFQGEQFF. CDR3 DNA: TGTGCCAGCAGCGGACTAGCGCGATTTCAAGGGGAGCAGTTCTTC.

CDR3 sequence: CASSLSVGVGELFF. The DNA of the CDR3 is TGTGCCAGCAGCTTATCTGTAGGGGTCGGGGAGCTGTTTTTT. The chain recombines TRBV7-2 with TRBJ2-2; D may be TRBD1 (5 bases). CDR3 length: 14 amino acids. The germline V and J ends were trimmed by 2 bases and 7 bases, with 11 bases remaining between them. The germline V gene has CDR1 SGHTA and CDR2 FQGNSA.

This clonotype was seen a handful of times. The chain has TRBV12-3 or TRBV12-4 and TRBJ2-1, with TRBD1 matching over 8 bases. Trimming cost V 2 bases and J 9 bases; bases outside gene matches: 6. The CDR3 has 14 amino acids. The CDR3 sequence is CASSLTGQGSEQFF. Written as DNA, the CDR3 is TGTGCCAGCAGTTTAACCGGACAGGGTTCTGAGCAGTTCTTC.

This clonotype was seen only a few times. The chain links TRBV4-1 to TRBJ1-1; possibly TRBD1 for D (6 bases). CDR3 length equals 16 residues. Trimming pared 0 bases from V and 0 bases from J, leaving 11 bases between. In germline, CDR1 is MGHRA, CDR2 YSYEKL. The CDR3 DNA sequence: TGCGCCAGCAGCCAAGACCAGGGGACCTTGAACACTGAAGCTTTCTTT. Its protein is CASSQDQGTLNTEAFF.

This chain joins TRBV18 and TRBJ2-1; tentatively, D is TRBD1 or TRBD2 (5 bases each). The J call may be mistaken, given a closer DNA end match to TRBJ2-5. The CDR3 is 15 amino acids. Per germline, CDR1 KGHSH and CDR2 LQKENI. CDR3 bases: TGTGCCAGCTCACCACCGGGGCTAGCTCCCGAGACCCAGTACTTC. Translation gives CASSPPGLAPETQYF.

The chain is built from TRBV25-1 and TRBJ2-3; D possibly corresponds to TRBD2 (6 bases). V lost 1 base and J 14 bases, leaving 13 bases between the germline ends. This CDR3 comprises 12 residues. The germline V gene encodes CDR1 MGHDK and CDR2 SYGVNS. CDR3 loop: CASSEFLGGLYF. As DNA, the CDR3 is TGTGCCAGCAGTGAATTTCTGGGAGGTTTGTATTTT.

V and J are TRBV20-1 and TRBJ2-1; 13 bases are a match to TRBD2. Trimming cost V 1 base and J 9 bases; bases outside gene matches: 3. Germline loops: CDR1 DFQATT, CDR2 SNEGSKA (reference sequence). The CDR3 sequence is 14 residues long. The CDR3 DNA follows: TGCAGTGCTAGAGGGGGACTAGCGGGAAGTGAGCAGTTCTTC. It yields the protein CSARGGLAGSEQFF.

In this sample, this clonotype turned up a few times. The V gene is TRBV20-1, the J gene TRBJ1-2, with D unclear. Between the trimmed V and J ends, which lost 6 bases and 6 bases, there was a span of 17 bases. Germline loops: CDR1 DFQATT, CDR2 SNEGSKA (reference sequence). The length of the CDR3 is 13 residues. This CDR3 is CSAKTKDRDGYTF. The CDR3 DNA sequence: TGCAGTGCCAAGACAAAAGACCGTGATGGCTACACCTTC.